The 8 T cell receptor beta chains presented below share a single source sample, sequenced in a study of T cells in Graves' hyperthyroidism and ophthalmopathy. The TCR beta CDR3 regions underwent amplification using RNA transcripts as the source. Using the HTBI primer set, a first-round RT-PCR was run on the TCR CDR3. TCRdb redid the calling of the multiplex PCR reads with MiXCR, one entry per CDR3 protein. The data hold under 300,000 distinct CDR3 sequences, with roughly an eighth observed a single time. Source material: blood. Every receptor here comes from a woman in her forties with Graves' hyperthyroidism.

In its sample, this clonotype was seen many times. The chain joins TRBV27 to TRBJ2-1; 10 bases align to TRBD2. V lost 3 bases and J lost 3; bases outside the gene matches: 2. CDR1 and CDR2 from the germline V gene are MNHEY and SMNVEV (reference sequence). The CDR3 is 15 residues long. The CDR3 DNA reads as TGTGCCAGCAGTTTGGGACTAGCGTTCTACAATGAGCAGTTCTTC. It translates to CASSLGLAFYNEQFF.

This clonotype was observed a handful of times. The chain couples TRBV19 to TRBJ1-5; 8 bases align to TRBD1. With V trimmed by 2 bases and J by 6 bases, 3 bases remained unmatched. Germline assignment: CDR1 LNHDA and CDR2 SQIVND (reference sequence). The CDR3 is made up of 14 amino acids. The CDR3 protein is CASSITGGGQPQHF. DNA for the CDR3: TGTGCCAGTAGTATAACAGGGGGAGGTCAGCCCCAGCATTTT. The full variable domain, completed using reference TRBV19 and TRBJ1-5, is DGGITQSPKYLFRKEGQNVTLSCEQNLNHDAMYWYRQDPGQGLRLIYYSQIVNDFQKGDIAEGYSVSREKKESFPLTVTSAQKNPTAFYLCASSITGGGQPQHFGDGTRLSIL.

This clonotype was found many times. The chain recombines TRBV12-3 or TRBV12-4 with TRBJ1-2; D might be TRBD1 (5 bases). This CDR3 comprises 13 residues. The V end was cut by 3 bases, the J end by 8 bases, with 13 bases between. The CDR3 protein is CASSLAGMGGYTF. In nucleotides, the CDR3 is TGTGCCAGCAGTTTGGCAGGGATGGGCGGCTACACCTTC.

This clonotype was counted ten times or more. The chain is built from TRBV4-2 and TRBJ1-6; D remains ambiguous. CDR3 length: 16 residues. The V end was cut by 0 bases, the J end by 6 bases, with 12 bases between. Per the germline V gene, CDR1 is LGHNA and CDR2 is YNFKEQ. The chain's CDR3 is CASSQDVGSGNSPLHF. The CDR3 DNA reads as TGTGCCAGCAGCCAAGATGTAGGGTCGGGTAATTCACCCCTCCACTTT.

Many counts were recorded for this clonotype. The chain recombines TRBV12-3 or TRBV12-4 with TRBJ2-2; D may be TRBD2 (5 bases). The CDR3 is made up of 17 amino acids. V lost 2 bases and J 1 base, leaving 14 bases between the germline ends. CDR3 residues: CASSLLLDYRNTGELFF. The CDR3 nucleotides read TGTGCCAGCAGTTTACTCCTCGACTACCGGAACACCGGGGAGCTGTTTTTT.

This sequence joins TRBV20-1 and TRBJ2-3, with a tentative D call TRBD2 (6 bases). V lost 6 bases to trimming and J lost 0 bases, with 10 bases between them. Looked up from germline, CDR1 is DFQATT and CDR2 is SNEGSKA (reference sequence). The CDR3 extends over 13 amino acids. The CDR3 protein is CSAGGGSTDTQYF. The CDR3, as DNA: TGCAGTGCGGGGGGTGGGAGCACAGATACGCAGTATTTT.

Comment on this clonotype: This may be a read error: a much more frequent sequence differs by one nucleotide. This chain joins TRBV25-1 and TRBJ2-1; D possibly corresponds to TRBD1 (6 bases). Trimming cost V 7 bases and J 7 bases, with 14 bases left between them. CDR1 MGHDK and CDR2 SYGVNS come from the germline V gene. The CDR3 length is 13 residues. The CDR3 bases are TGTGCCAGCACTTGGACAGAGATGAATGAGCAGTTCTTC. Protein: CASTWTEMNEQFF.

This clonotype showed up just a few times. The rearrangement links TRBV19 to TRBJ2-1, with TRBD2 matching over 9 bases. This CDR3 has 16 amino acids. With 5 bases clipped from V and 10 bases from J, the junction kept 15 bases outside the gene matches. Germline V gene lookup returns CDR1 LNHDA and CDR2 SQIVND (reference sequence). The CDR3 coding sequence is TGTGCCAGTAGTGTAGGGCGCGGGAGGGCCCGTCCAGAGCAGTTCTTC. Translating it yields CASSVGRGRARPEQFF.